Given below is one T cell receptor beta chain in context. The target antigen is unknown. The CDR3 is 15 amino acids. CDR1 and CDR2 from the germline V gene are SSHAT and FNYEAQ (reference sequence). Unmatched junction bases numbered 3, after V lost 5 bases and J lost 2 bases. The sample originates from a study of Tregs in tolerant kidney transplant recipients. Whole-study results and caveats: The most relevant donor-specific Treg TCRbeta repertoire apparently came from expansion with activated donor B cells. No direct test of biological reproducibility was done here.

The table came from immunoSEQ multiplex PCR; TCRdb's copy has only in-frame clones and leaves some out. Among approximately 100,000 clones, roughly 93% were seen once, and the ten largest hold 0.46%. CD4+CD25+CD127- Tregs, CD4+CD25- non-Tregs, CD4 and CD8 cells were sorted. This receptor was identified in a human donor who received a combined kidney and bone marrow transplant. Specimen: CD4+ T cells from blood, collected before the transplant. This chain joins TRBV7-7 and TRBJ2-7; 13 nucleotides line up with TRBD2. CDR3 amino acids: CASSPLAGGTYEQYF. The CDR3 DNA is TGTGCCAGCAGCCCACTAGCGGGGGGGACCTACGAGCAGTACTTC. Complete variable domain (other parts from reference TRBV7-7 and TRBJ2-7): GAGVSQSPRYKVTKRGQDVTLRCDPISSHATLYWYQQALGQGPEFLTYFNYEAQPDKSGLPSDRFSAERPEGSISTLTIQRTEQRDSAMYRCASSPLAGGTYEQYFGPGTRLTVT.